This paragraph covers one TCR beta chain sequence. Its matching antigen is unknown. The entry originates in a study of T cell responses to AZD1222 COVID-19 vaccine. Some clones are missing from TCRdb's copy, which holds only in-frame ones; the method was immunoSEQ multiplex PCR. The repertoire includes hundreds of thousands of clones, under 95% of them detected once, and roughly 1% sits in the top ten. Germline values: CDR1 SNHLY, CDR2 FYNNEI. V lost 11 bases and J 11 bases, leaving 18 bases between the germline ends. This CDR3 contains 11 residues. General study results and limits: Unmutated variant regions reportedly attract nearly half of all spike-specific TCRs. CD4 TCRs linked to vaccination spanned spike, dominating at 160-218 and 743-854. No day 14 peak samples; only post-peak repertoires were characterized. White British donors predominated, females outnumbered males, and clonal diversity was possibly underestimated.

The source was peripheral blood, collected on day 0 of MenACWY control vaccination. This receptor was taken from an adult in good health. V is TRBV2 and J is TRBJ1-1; tentative D call: TRBD1 (6 bases). In DNA, the CDR3 is TGTGCCCCCCCGGTCCGGGGGCGGGCTTTCTTT. This gives the protein CAPPVRGRAFF.